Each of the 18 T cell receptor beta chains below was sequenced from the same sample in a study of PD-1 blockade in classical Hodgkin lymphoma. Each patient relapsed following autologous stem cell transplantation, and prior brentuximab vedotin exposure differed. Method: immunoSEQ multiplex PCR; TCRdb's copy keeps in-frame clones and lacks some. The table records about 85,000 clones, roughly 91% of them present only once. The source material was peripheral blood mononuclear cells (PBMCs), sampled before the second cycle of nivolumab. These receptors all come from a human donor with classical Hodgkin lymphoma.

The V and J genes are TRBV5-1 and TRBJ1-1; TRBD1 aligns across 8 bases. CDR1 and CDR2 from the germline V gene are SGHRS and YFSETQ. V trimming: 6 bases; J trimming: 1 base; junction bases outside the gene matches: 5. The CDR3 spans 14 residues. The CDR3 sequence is CASTLQGGNTEAFF. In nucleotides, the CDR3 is TGCGCCAGCACTTTACAGGGGGGGAACACTGAAGCTTTCTTT.

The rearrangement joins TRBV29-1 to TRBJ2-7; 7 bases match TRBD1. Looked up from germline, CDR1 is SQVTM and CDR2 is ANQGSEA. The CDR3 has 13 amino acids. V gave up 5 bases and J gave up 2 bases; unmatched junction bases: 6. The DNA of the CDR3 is TGCAGCGTTACCTCGGGACAGCCCTACGAGCAGTACTTC. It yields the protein CSVTSGQPYEQYF.

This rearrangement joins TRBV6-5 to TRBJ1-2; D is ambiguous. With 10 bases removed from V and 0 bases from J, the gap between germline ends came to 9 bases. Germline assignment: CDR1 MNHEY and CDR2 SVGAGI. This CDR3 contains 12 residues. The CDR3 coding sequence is TGTGCCATACAAGACGCTAACTATGGCTACACCTTC. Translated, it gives CAIQDANYGYTF.

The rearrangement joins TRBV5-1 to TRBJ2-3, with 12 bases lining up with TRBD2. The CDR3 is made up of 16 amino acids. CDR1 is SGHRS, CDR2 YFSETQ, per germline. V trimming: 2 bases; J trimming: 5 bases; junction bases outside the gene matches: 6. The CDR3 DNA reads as TGCGCCAGCAGCTTAAGACTAGCGGGAGAGTTAGATACGCAGTATTTT. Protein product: CASSLRLAGELDTQYF.

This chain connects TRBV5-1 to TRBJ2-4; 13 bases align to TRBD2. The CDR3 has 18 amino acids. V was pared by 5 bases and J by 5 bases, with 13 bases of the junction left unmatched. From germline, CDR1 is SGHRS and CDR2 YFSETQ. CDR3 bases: TGCGCCAGCAGTGTCTGGACTAGCGGGAGAGACCCAGAAAACATTCAGTACTTC. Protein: CASSVWTSGRDPENIQYF.

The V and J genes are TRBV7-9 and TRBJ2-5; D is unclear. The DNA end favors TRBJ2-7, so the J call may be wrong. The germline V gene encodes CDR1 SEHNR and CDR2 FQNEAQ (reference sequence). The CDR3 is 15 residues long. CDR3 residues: CASSLGFVQYYEQYF. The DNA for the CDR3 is TGTGCCAGCAGCTTAGGGTTCGTCCAGTACTACGAGCAGTACTTC.

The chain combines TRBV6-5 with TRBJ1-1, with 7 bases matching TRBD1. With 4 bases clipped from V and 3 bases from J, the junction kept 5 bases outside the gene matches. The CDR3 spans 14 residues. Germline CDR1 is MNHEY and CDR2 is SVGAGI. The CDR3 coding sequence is TGTGCCAGCAGTTCGGCAGGGGGGGACACTGAAGCTTTCTTT. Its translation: CASSSAGGDTEAFF.

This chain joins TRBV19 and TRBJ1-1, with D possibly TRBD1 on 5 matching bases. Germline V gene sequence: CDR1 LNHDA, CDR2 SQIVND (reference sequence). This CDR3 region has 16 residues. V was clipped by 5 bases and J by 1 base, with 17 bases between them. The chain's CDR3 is CASSPSGGYENTEAFF. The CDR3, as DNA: TGTGCCAGTAGTCCCTCCGGGGGATATGAGAACACTGAAGCTTTCTTT.

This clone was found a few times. CDR3 nucleotide sequence: TGTGCCAGCAGAGACGGGCCCTACGGTATGCAGTTCTTC. It encodes CASRDGPYGMQFF. The chain recombines TRBV6-4 with TRBJ2-1; D is unresolved. Germline V gives CDR1 MRHNA, CDR2 SNTAGT. V lost 6 bases and J 12 bases, leaving 18 bases between the germline ends. There are 13 residues in the CDR3.

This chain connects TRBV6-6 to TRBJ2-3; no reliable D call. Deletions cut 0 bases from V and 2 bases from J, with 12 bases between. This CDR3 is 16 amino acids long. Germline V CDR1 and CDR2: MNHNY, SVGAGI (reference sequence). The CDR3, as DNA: TGTGCCAGCAGTTACTCCTCTAACTCACCCACAGATACGCAGTATTTT. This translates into CASSYSSNSPTDTQYF.

The CDR3 reads CASSYSRTGEGYTF. CDR3 DNA sequence: TGTGCCAGCAGTTACTCGCGGACGGGGGAAGGCTACACCTTC. V gene TRBV6-5 combines with J gene TRBJ1-2; TRBD1 might be the D (5 bases). Looked up from germline, CDR1 is MNHEY and CDR2 is SVGAGI. The germline V and J ends were trimmed by 0 bases and 8 bases, with 13 bases remaining between them. This CDR3 contains 14 residues.

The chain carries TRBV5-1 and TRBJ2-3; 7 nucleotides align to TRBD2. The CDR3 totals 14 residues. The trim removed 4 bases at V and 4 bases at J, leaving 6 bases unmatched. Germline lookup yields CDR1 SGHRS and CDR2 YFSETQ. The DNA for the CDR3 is TGCGCCAGCAGCCAAGCCCGGGGGGCAGATACGCAGTATTTT. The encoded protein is CASSQARGADTQYF. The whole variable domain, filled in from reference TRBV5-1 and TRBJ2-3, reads KAGVTQTPRYLIKTRGQQVTLSCSPISGHRSVSWYQQTPGQGLQFLFEYFSETQRNKGNFPGRFSGRQFSNSRSEMNVSTLELGDSALYLCASSQARGADTQYFGPGTRLTVL.

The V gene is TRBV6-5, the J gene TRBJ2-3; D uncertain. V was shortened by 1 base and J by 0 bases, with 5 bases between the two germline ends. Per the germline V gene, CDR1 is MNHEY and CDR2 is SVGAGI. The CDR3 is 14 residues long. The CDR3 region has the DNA TGTGCCAGCAGTTACTTCCCGAGCACAGATACGCAGTATTTT. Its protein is CASSYFPSTDTQYF.

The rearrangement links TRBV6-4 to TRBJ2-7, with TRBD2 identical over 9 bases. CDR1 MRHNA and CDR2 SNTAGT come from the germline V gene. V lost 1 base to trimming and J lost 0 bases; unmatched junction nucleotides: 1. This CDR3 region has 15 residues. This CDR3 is CASSDFSGSSYEQYF. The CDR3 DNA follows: TGTGCCAGCAGTGACTTTAGCGGGAGCTCCTACGAGCAGTACTTC.

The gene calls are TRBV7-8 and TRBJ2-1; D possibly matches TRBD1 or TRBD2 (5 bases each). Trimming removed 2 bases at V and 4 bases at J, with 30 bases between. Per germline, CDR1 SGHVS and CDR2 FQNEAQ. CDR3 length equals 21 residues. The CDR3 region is CASSLTVMLGLVGDRYNEQFF. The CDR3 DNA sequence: TGTGCCAGCAGCTTAACCGTTATGCTGGGCCTTGTTGGGGACCGATACAATGAGCAGTTCTTC.

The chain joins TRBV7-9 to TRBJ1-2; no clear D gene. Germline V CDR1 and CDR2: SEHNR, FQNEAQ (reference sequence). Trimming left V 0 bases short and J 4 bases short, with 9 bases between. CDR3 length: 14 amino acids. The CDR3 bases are TGTGCCAGCAGCTTAGCTGAGGAACCCTATGGCTACACCTTC. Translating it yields CASSLAEEPYGYTF. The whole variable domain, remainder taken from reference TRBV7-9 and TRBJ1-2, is DTGVSQNPRHKITKRGQNVTFRCDPISEHNRLYWYRQTLGQGPEFLTYFQNEAQLEKSRLLSDRFSAERPKGSFSTLEIQRTEQGDSAMYLCASSLAEEPYGYTFGSGTRLTVV.

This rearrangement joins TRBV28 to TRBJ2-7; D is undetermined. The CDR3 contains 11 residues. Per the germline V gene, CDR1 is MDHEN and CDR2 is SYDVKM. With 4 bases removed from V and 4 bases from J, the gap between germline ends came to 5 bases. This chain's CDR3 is CASSYGYEQYF. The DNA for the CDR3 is TGTGCCAGCAGTTACGGGTACGAGCAGTACTTC.

The CDR3 DNA is TGTGCCAGCAGTTTTCCCGGGACGGCGGCAGATACGCAGTATTTT. Protein sequence: CASSFPGTAADTQYF. This sequence joins TRBV6-5 and TRBJ2-3; D may be TRBD1 or TRBD2 (5 bases each). The CDR3 length is 15 residues. The ends were cut back, 4 bases at V and 4 bases at J, with 15 bases in the middle. The germline CDR1 and CDR2 sequences are MNHEY and SVGAGI.